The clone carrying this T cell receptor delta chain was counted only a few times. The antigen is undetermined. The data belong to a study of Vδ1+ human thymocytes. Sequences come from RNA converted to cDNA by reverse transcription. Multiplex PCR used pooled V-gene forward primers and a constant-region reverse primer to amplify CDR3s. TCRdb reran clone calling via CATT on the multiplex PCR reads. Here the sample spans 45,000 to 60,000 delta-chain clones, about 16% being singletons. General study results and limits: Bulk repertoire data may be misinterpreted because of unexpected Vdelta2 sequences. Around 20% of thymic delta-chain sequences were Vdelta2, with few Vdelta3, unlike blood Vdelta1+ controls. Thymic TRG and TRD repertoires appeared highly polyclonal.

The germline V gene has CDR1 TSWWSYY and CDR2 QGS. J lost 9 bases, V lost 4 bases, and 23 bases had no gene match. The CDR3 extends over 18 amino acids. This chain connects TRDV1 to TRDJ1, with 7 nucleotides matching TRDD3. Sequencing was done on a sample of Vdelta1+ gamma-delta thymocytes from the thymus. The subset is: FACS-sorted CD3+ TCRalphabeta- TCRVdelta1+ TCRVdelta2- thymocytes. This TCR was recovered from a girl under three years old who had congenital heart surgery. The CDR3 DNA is TGTGCTCTTGGGGCCCCATCCGAACTAGGCGCTGGGGATATTGAACTCATCTTT. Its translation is CALGAPSELGAGDIELIF.